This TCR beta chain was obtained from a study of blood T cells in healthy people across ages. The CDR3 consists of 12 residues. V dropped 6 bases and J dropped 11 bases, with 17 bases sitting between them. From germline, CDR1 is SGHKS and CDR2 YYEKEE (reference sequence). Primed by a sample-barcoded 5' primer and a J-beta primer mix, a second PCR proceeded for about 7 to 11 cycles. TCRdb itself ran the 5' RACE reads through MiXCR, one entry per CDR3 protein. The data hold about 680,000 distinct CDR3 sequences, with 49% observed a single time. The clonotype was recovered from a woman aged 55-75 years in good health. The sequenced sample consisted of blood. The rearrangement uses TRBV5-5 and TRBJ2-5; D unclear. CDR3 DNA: TGTGCCAGCATCCAAACCTACAATGAGCAGTACTTC. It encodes CASIQTYNEQYF.